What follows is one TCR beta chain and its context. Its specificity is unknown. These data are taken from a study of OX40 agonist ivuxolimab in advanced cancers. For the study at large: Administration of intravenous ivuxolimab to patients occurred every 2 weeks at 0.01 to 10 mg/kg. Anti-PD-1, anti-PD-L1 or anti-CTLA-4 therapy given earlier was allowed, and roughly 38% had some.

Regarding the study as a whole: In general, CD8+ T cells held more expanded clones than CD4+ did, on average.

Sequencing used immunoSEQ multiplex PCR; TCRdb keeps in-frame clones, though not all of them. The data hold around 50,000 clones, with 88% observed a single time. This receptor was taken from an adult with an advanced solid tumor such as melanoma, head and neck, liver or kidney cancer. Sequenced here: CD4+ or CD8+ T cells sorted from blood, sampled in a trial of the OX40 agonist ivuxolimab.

For the CDR3, the DNA is TGCAGCGTTGGAACTAGCGGCGATGAGCAGTTCTTC. Protein sequence: CSVGTSGDEQFF. This chain uses TRBV29-1 with TRBJ2-1, with TRBD2 matching 8 bases. Germline CDR1 and CDR2: SQVTM and ANQGSEA. V shed 4 bases, J shed 8 bases, and the junction held 4 bases outside the gene matches. The CDR3 is 12 amino acids.